A single sample is the source of the 18 T cell receptor beta chains below, sequenced in a study of CXCR3-negative and CXCR3-positive naive CD8 T cells. The study made its TRB cDNA libraries by 5' RACE, adding UMI labels. For each CDR3 protein, TCRdb gives one entry from its re-call of the 5' RACE reads, without DNA. The sample table sets out tens of thousands of distinct CDR3 sequences. The sample consisted of naive CXCR3- CD8+ T cells from blood. Subset: CD45RO-CCR7+CD27+CD95- naive CD8+ T cells lacking CXCR3 (TNR3-). These receptors were obtained from a human donor in good health. Some clones in this sample may be carry-over from other donors' samples.

The V call is TRBV6-4, the J call TRBJ2-3; TCRdb picks TRBD2, but there is no DNA to check that call. The CDR3 loop spans 16 amino acids. CDR1 and CDR2 (germline): MRHNA, SNTAGT. This chain's CDR3 is CASSESGGARADTQYF.

The V gene is TRBV20-1, the J gene TRBJ1-6. Germline CDR1 is DFQATT and CDR2 is SNEGSKA (reference sequence). The CDR3 runs 14 residues. CDR3 sequence: CSASGRSYNSPLHF.

This chain links TRBV30 with TRBJ2-3; TCRdb picks TRBD1, but there is no DNA to check that call. CDR1 and CDR2 (germline): GTSNPN, SVGIG (reference sequence). This CDR3 has 16 residues. CDR3 residues: CAWTRPGGTLTDTQYF.

The CDR3 sequence is CSVAVQGMSNYGYTF. This chain connects TRBV29-1 to TRBJ1-2; TCRdb outputs TRBD1, but without DNA this stays unchecked. This CDR3 contains 15 residues. Germline V gene sequence: CDR1 SQVTM, CDR2 ANQGSEA.

The chain links TRBV12-3 or TRBV12-4 to TRBJ1-6; the TCRdb call, TRBD1, lacks DNA for checking. The CDR3 sequence is 15 residues long. CDR3 region: CASSLTGGRNSPLHF.

J is TRBJ2-7 and V is TRBV10-3; TCRdb's D call of TRBD1 is untestable without DNA. The CDR3 totals 14 residues. Germline V lookup: CDR1 ENHRY, CDR2 SYGVKD. The CDR3: CAISALTGGYEQYF.

Judged by frequency, this clonotype is medium-sized. V gene TRBV4-2 combines with J gene TRBJ1-1. CDR3 length: 13 residues. Germline CDR1 reads LGHNA; CDR2 reads YNFKEQ. The CDR3 here is CASSWTGNTEAFF.

The chain uses TRBV5-5 and TRBJ1-1. CDR3 length: 12 residues. Germline V lookup: CDR1 SGHKS, CDR2 YYEKEE (reference sequence). CDR3 loop: CASSFWNTEAFF.

The chain employs TRBV6-5 and TRBJ2-7; the TRBD2 assignment by TCRdb is unverifiable without DNA. Germline V lookup: CDR1 MNHEY, CDR2 SVGAGI. The CDR3 runs 14 residues. The CDR3 sequence is CASSPGPPPSEQYF.

This chain uses TRBV12-3 or TRBV12-4 with TRBJ2-2. The CDR3 extends over 15 amino acids. CDR3 residues: CASSLSLDPTGELFF.

J is TRBJ2-4 and V is TRBV28; TCRdb picks TRBD2, but there is no DNA to check that call. Germline V CDR1 and CDR2: MDHEN, SYDVKM. This CDR3 region has 17 residues. CDR3 in amino acids: CASSPPPSGRAKYIQYF.

V usage is TRBV7-9 and J usage is TRBJ2-5; TCRdb gives TRBD1 as the D gene, but with no DNA this cannot be confirmed. The length of the CDR3 is 16 residues. Germline assignment: CDR1 SEHNR and CDR2 FQNEAQ (reference sequence). CDR3 in amino acids: CASSLRSQGVGETQYF.

The chain is built from TRBV28 and TRBJ1-1. CDR1 and CDR2 (germline): MDHEN, SYDVKM. CDR3 length equals 15 residues. The CDR3: CASSLSGGGNTEAFF.

This chain links TRBV7-9 with TRBJ2-2; the TCRdb D gene call, TRBD1, has no DNA to confirm it. The CDR3 runs to 14 residues. Germline values: CDR1 SEHNR, CDR2 FQNEAQ (reference sequence). The CDR3 loop is CASSFIPGPGELFF.

The V and J genes are TRBV7-9 and TRBJ1-1; no DNA is available, so the TRBD1 call from TCRdb remains unchecked. This CDR3 is 16 amino acids long. Germline V gene data show CDR1 as SEHNR and CDR2 as FQNEAQ (reference sequence). This CDR3 is CASSLNYRVGNTEAFF. The full variable domain, rest sourced from reference TRBV7-9 and TRBJ1-1, is DTGVSQNPRHKITKRGQNVTFRCDPISEHNRLYWYRQTLGQGPEFLTYFQNEAQLEKSRLLSDRFSAERPKGSFSTLEIQRTEQGDSAMYLCASSLNYRVGNTEAFFGQGTRLTVV.

The CDR3 reads CASSPVSGTLRREQYF. The rearrangement uses TRBV12-3 or TRBV12-4 and TRBJ2-7; without DNA, the TCRdb call of TRBD1 cannot be checked. The CDR3 totals 16 residues.

The chain employs TRBV29-1 and TRBJ2-7; TCRdb picks TRBD1, but there is no DNA to check that call. CDR3 length: 15 residues. Looked up from germline, CDR1 is SQVTM and CDR2 is ANQGSEA. The CDR3 here is CSVEGPGNVAYEQYF.

This rearrangement joins TRBV4-2 to TRBJ2-3; absent DNA, TCRdb's TRBD1 call cannot be checked. This CDR3 contains 17 residues. The germline gives CDR1 LGHNA, CDR2 YNFKEQ. The CDR3 region is CASSQDWGRDVSDTQYF.